This entry concerns a single T cell receptor (beta chain). This clone's antigen is unknown. Base qualities were left out, and no much larger clone turns up one base away. This sample stems from a study of blood T cell repertoires in COVID-19 (dated by TCRdb to the early 2020s). About the investigation overall: Samples covering the acute and convalescent phases of COVID-19 were provided by collaborators in the United States, Italy and Spain. Samples were obtained from the ongoing ImmuneRACE study (first 160 participants) and from over 1,000 subjects provided by 6 global collaborators. A de-identified subject ID, COVID-19 status, age in years and sex were almost always included in the sample metadata. The repertoires were released in a freely available public database intended as a resource for research on the immune response to SARS-CoV-2. Where available, HLA class I and class II types were obtained from metadata supplied by the sample provider rather than from assay-based typing. The material from the prospective study consisted of cDNA or gDNA derived from T cells, B-cell-depleted T cells, or PBMCs. Deeply sampled blood TCRbeta repertoires from subjects exposed to, actively infected with, or recovered from COVID-19 were included in the dataset.

Overall results and qualifications from the work: Clinical and demographic metadata were provided uncurated, with the amount varying by source and participant.

TCRbeta CDR3 regions were amplified from genomic DNA using the immunoSEQ Assay, a bias-controlled multiplex PCR. The source study handled its data this way. The number of nucleated cells in each sample was estimated by amplification of reference gene primers within the assay. To quantify the absolute abundance of each unique TCRbeta CDR3 rearrangement, sequence reads were collapsed and filtered. For each sample, productive Simpson clonality was calculated as the square root of Simpson's diversity index across productive rearrangements. The source is immuneACCESS, and TCRdb retained only in-frame sequences with V and J called. Part of the clones is not carried over; for the studies checked, unresolved V genes explain less than half of this, and the remainder is unexplained. The DNA gave D and trimming, while V, J and clone size come from that table. The sample table contains 50,000 to 65,000 clones; only one count was recorded for approximately 85% of them. The ten largest clones capture 15% to 20% of the sample.

Whole blood was collected in K2EDTA tubes by collaborating institutions according to the institutions' own protocols. For TCRbeta analysis, collaborators shipped samples in one of three forms: frozen whole blood, isolated PBMCs, or DNA extracted from either of those sample types. The CDR3 sequence holds 16 residues, the cysteine and phenylalanine included. Only the CDR3 DNA is retained, 48 bases long and in frame from the first base. The junction shows trimming of 4 bases on V and 8 bases on J, plus 20 bases between the germline ends. CDR1 and CDR2 are read off the germline V gene as MDHEN and SYDVKM.

The receptor chain draws on TRBV28 and TRBJ1-4, and possibly TRBD1, on 5 matching bases. The origin of this receptor is a human donor in a cohort sampled during active COVID-19. Sequencing was performed on peripheral blood. The base sequence is TGTGCCAGCAGTTCAAGCTCGACAGCGATACGGGAAAAACTGTTTTTT. This translates into CASSSSSTAIREKLFF.